This TCR beta chain was recorded in a study of OX40 agonist ivuxolimab in advanced cancers. A note on the overall study: Ivuxolimab, which targeted the costimulatory receptor OX40 (CD134), was an agonistic, fully human IgG2 monoclonal antibody. Partial responses occurred in three dose-escalation patients, of whom one had hepatocellular carcinoma and two had cutaneous melanoma. A male proportion of nearly 85% and a mean age of approximately 60 years, ranging from about 20 to 85, were recorded for the dose-escalation cohort. Among the roughly 54 dose-escalation patients, some 19 had hepatocellular carcinoma, roughly 15 melanoma, 9 renal cell carcinoma and 9 head and neck cancer. Patients were allowed to have had prior anti-PD-1, anti-PD-L1 or anti-CTLA-4 therapy, and 30% to 50% of the dose-escalation patients had previously received checkpoint inhibitors. The paper describes the monotherapy dose-escalation part (N of about 52 patients) of the phase I trial of ivuxolimab. Peripheral TCRbeta sequencing was intended to test whether TCR sequence diversity was altered and clonal T-cell expansion was caused by ivuxolimab. Intravenous ivuxolimab was administered to patients every 2 weeks at six dose levels: 0.01, 0.1, 0.3, 1.5, 3 and 10 mg/kg.

In the germline V gene, CDR1 corresponds to MNHNS and CDR2 to SASEGT. Trimming takes 2 bases off V and 8 bases off J; junction bases not matched to a gene: 17. CDR3 length: 18 amino acids, cysteine to phenylalanine. The read is trimmed to its CDR3 DNA, 54 bases read in frame from base 1. Study-level results and caveats: Low levels of normalized T-cell clonal expansion were also seen in some patients who did not respond. After ivuxolimab, CD8+ T cells had more expanded clones than CD4+ T cells on average. At doses of 0.1 to 3.0 mg/kg, clonal expansion of both CD4+ and CD8+ T cells in blood was seen between baseline and week 6. Antigen specificity was not determined for the clonally expanded peripheral T cells. In the 0.1-3.0 mg/kg groups, partial responders had among the lowest normalized peripheral clonal expansion, particularly in CD8+ T cells.

Genomic DNA was extracted from sorted cells for sequencing of the TCRbeta CDR3 region. The immunoSEQ Assay was used for sequencing of TCRbeta CDR3 regions. As stored in TCRdb, this immuneACCESS dataset retains in-frame rearrangements with V and J assigned. A fraction of the clones does not appear; measured against another copy, unresolved V genes explain less than half of the discrepancy, and the remainder lacks a known reason. In this sample the table shows approximately 60,000 clones, 75% to 90% of which occur a single time. The leading ten clones occupy 14% of the sample. Remarks on this clone: It has no known antigen specificity. Base qualities were left out, and no much larger clone turns up one base away.

Patients with a history of autoimmune disease or receiving systemic immunosuppression were excluded from the trial. Peripheral blood for TCR sequencing was collected from all dose cohorts at baseline, on cycle 4 day 1, and on cycle 7 day 1. Samples came from an open-label, multicenter, first-in-human phase I dose-escalation trial of ivuxolimab. Adults with locally advanced or metastatic head and neck squamous cell, hepatocellular, melanoma or renal cell carcinoma were enrolled in the trial. CD4+ and CD8+ T cells were sorted separately from peripheral blood before TCR sequencing. This clonotype was sampled from an adult with an advanced solid tumor such as melanoma, head and neck, liver or kidney cancer. The rearranged segments are TRBV6-1 and TRBJ2-1, with 8 bases aligning to TRBD2. The sample in question was CD4+ or CD8+ T cells sorted from blood, obtained in a trial of the OX40 agonist ivuxolimab. This receptor has the CDR3 CASSEPRLHSGIHYEQFF. The DNA reads TGTGCCAGCAGTGAACCACGACTTCATAGCGGGATTCACTATGAGCAGTTCTTC.